This T cell receptor beta chain was identified during a study of T cell responses to AZD1222 COVID-19 vaccine. Assay: immunoSEQ multiplex PCR; the TCRdb copy retains only in-frame clones and omits some. In the table there are 95,000 to 150,000 clones, 70% to 85% of which are singletons. General study findings and limits: Sampling that yielded the repertoires occurred only after the peak T cell response.

Turning to this clone: Its specificity is unknown.

Looked up from germline, CDR1 is LNHNV and CDR2 is YYDKDF (reference sequence). The V end lost 1 base, the J end lost 7 bases, and 16 bases lay between the germline ends. CDR3 length: 15 amino acids. Pooled samples include second doses given at about 4 or 12 weeks. The receptor's source is an adult who received the AZD1222 COVID-19 vaccine. The sequences come from peripheral blood, collected 28 days after the second AZD1222 dose. The chain recombines TRBV15 with TRBJ1-2; possible D gene TRBD1, 5 bases. This CDR3 is CATSRAPAGGRGYTF. Here the CDR3 DNA reads TGTGCCACCAGCAGAGCCCCTGCCGGGGGTCGTGGCTACACCTTC. The entire variable domain, with the rest obtained from reference TRBV15 and TRBJ1-2, is as follows: DAMVIQNPRYQVTQFGKPVTLSCSQTLNHNVMYWYQQKSSQAPKLLFHYYDKDFNNEADTPDNFQSRRPNTSFCFLDIRSPGLGDTAMYLCATSRAPAGGRGYTFGSGTRLTVV.